This T cell receptor (beta chain) was recorded in a study of T cells in Graves' hyperthyroidism and ophthalmopathy. Overall study context: The blood sample was taken at first diagnosis, before treatment began. Whole-study findings and limits: Most clonotypes expanded in thyroid above 0.001 were likewise present in blood.

The CDR3 totals 15 residues. The V gene's germline CDR1 is DFQATT and CDR2 SNEGSKA (reference sequence). V shed 0 bases and J 6 bases; nucleotides not matched to a gene: 3. Each diagnosis drew on symptoms, thyroxine, TRAb, thyroid ultrasound and orbital computed tomography findings. PBMCs stemmed from around 10 ml fresh peripheral blood. TCR beta CDR3 region amplification was performed from RNA transcripts. First-round RT-PCR with HTBI primers amplified the TCR CDR3 region. One entry per CDR3 protein, called by TCRdb with MiXCR from the multiplex PCR reads. The sample has a few hundred thousand distinct CDR3 sequences, more than 12% seen once. This clonotype was recorded at least ten times. Antigen unknown.

This receptor was identified in a woman aged 25 to 39 with Graves' hyperthyroidism. This chain joins TRBV20-1 and TRBJ2-1, with 12 bases matching TRBD2. The sequenced sample was blood. The CDR3 spells CSARDRTSGINEQFF. The CDR3 DNA reads TGCAGTGCTAGAGATCGGACTAGCGGGATCAATGAGCAGTTCTTC.